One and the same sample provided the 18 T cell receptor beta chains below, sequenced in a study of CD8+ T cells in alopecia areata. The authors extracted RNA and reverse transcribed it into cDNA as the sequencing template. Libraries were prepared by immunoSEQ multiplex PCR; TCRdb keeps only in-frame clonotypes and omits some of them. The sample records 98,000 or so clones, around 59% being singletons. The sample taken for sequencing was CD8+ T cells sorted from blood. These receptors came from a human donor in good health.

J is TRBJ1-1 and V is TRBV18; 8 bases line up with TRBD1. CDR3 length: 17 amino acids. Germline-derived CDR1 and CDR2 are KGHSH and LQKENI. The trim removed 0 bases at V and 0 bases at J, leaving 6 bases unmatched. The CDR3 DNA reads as TGTGCCAGCTCACCACCGCAGGGGGCTTGGTTGAACACTGAAGCTTTCTTT. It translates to CASSPPQGAWLNTEAFF.

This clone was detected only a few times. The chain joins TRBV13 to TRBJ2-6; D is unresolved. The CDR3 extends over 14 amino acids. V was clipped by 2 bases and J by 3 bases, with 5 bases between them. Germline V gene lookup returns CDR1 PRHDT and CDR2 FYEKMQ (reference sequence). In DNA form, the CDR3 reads TGTGCCAGCAGCTTATGGGGTGGGGCCAACGTCCTGACTTTC. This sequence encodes CASSLWGGANVLTF. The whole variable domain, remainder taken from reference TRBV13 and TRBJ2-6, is AAGVIQSPRHLIKEKRETATLKCYPIPRHDTVYWYQQGPGQDPQFLISFYEKMQSDKGSIPDRFSAQQFSDYHSELNMSSLELGDSALYFCASSLWGGANVLTFGAGSRLTVL.

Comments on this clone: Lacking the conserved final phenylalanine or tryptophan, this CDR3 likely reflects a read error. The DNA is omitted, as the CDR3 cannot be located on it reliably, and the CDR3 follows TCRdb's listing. The CDR3 is CASSADKLS. The chain combines TRBV9 with TRBJ1-2; the DNA was not compared with TRBD1, the D call given in the table. Germline lookup yields CDR1 SGDLS and CDR2 YYNGEE. The CDR3 extends over 9 residues, inclusive of both ends.

CDR3 sequence reads: CAWSPRTGSNQPQHF. Written as DNA, the CDR3 is TGTGCCTGGAGTCCCCGGACCGGCAGCAATCAGCCCCAGCATTTT. The chain couples TRBV30 to TRBJ1-5, with D hard to call. Trimming pared 2 bases from V and 1 base from J, leaving 12 bases between. Germline values: CDR1 GTSNPN, CDR2 SVGIG (reference sequence). This CDR3 region has 15 residues.

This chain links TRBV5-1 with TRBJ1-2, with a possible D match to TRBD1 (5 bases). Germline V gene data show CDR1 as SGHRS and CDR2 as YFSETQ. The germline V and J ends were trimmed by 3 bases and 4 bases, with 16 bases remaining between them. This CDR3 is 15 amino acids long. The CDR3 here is CASSSTGAGSYGYTF. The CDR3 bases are TGCGCCAGCAGCTCCACAGGTGCGGGGAGCTATGGCTACACCTTC.

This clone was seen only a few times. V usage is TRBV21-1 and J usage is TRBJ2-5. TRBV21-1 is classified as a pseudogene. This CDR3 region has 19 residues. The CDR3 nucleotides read TGTGCCAGCAGCAAAGATTGGGGGATGGACACCCCATACCAAGAGACCCAGTACTTC. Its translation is CASSKDWGMDTPYQETQYF.

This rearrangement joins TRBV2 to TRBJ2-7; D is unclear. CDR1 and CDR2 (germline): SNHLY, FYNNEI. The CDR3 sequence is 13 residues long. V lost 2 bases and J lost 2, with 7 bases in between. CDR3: CASSEFSTYEQYF. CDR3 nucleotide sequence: TGTGCCAGCAGTGAATTTAGTACCTACGAGCAGTACTTC.

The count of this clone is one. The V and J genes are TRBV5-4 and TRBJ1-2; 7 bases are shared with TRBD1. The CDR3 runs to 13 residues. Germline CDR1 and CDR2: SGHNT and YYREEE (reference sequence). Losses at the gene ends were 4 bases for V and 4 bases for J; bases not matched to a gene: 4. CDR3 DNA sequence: TGTGCCAGCAGCCCGGGGACAGCCTATGGCTACACCTTC. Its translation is CASSPGTAYGYTF.

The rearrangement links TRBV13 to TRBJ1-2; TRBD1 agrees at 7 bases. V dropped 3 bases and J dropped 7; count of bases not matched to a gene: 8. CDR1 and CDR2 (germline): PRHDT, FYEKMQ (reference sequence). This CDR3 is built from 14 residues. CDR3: CASSFSTGTAGYTF. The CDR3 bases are TGTGCCAGCAGCTTCTCGACCGGGACAGCTGGCTACACCTTC.

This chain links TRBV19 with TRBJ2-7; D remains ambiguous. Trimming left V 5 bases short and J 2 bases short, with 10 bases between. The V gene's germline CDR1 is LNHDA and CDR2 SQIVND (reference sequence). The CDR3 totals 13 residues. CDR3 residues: CASSYAETYEQYF. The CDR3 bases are TGTGCCAGTAGTTACGCAGAGACCTACGAGCAGTACTTC. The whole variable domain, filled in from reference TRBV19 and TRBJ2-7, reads DGGITQSPKYLFRKEGQNVTLSCEQNLNHDAMYWYRQDPGQGLRLIYYSQIVNDFQKGDIAEGYSVSREKKESFPLTVTSAQKNPTAFYLCASSYAETYEQYFGPGTRLTVT.

This CDR3 is CASSYWGGGQGSTPLHF. CDR3 in DNA: TGTGCCAGCAGTTACTGGGGAGGAGGACAGGGATCGACACCCCTCCACTTT. V is TRBV6-4 and J is TRBJ1-6; 8 nucleotides line up with TRBD1. Germline assignment: CDR1 MRHNA and CDR2 SNTAGT. V trimming: 5 bases; J trimming: 11 bases; junction bases outside the gene matches: 17. This CDR3 comprises 17 residues.

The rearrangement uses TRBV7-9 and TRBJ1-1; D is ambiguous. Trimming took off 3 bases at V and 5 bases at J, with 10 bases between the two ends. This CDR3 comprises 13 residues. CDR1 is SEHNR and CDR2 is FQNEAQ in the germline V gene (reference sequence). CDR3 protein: CASSFRSETEAFF. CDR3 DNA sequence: TGTGCCAGCAGCTTTAGATCAGAGACTGAAGCTTTCTTT. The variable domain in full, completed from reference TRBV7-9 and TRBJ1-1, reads DTGVSQNPRHKITKRGQNVTFRCDPISEHNRLYWYRQTLGQGPEFLTYFQNEAQLEKSRLLSDRFSAERPKGSFSTLEIQRTEQGDSAMYLCASSFRSETEAFFGQGTRLTVV.

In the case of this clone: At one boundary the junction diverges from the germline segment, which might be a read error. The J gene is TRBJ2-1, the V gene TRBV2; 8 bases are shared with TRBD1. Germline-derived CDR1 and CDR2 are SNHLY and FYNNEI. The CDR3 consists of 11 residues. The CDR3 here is CASSGQGLEVF. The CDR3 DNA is TGTGCCAGCAGTGGACAGGGGTTGGAAGTCTTC.

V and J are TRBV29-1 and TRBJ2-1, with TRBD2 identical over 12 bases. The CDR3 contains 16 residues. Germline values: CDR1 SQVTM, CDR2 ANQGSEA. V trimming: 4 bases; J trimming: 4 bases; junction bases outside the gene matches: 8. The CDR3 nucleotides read TGCAGCGTTGCGGGAATAACTAGCGGGGGGTACAATGAGCAGTTCTTC. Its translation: CSVAGITSGGYNEQFF.

The CDR3 loop is CASGRDRIYEQYF. The CDR3 DNA reads as TGTGCCAGCGGGCGGGACAGGATCTACGAGCAGTACTTC. The chain is built from TRBV5-4 and TRBJ2-7; 8 bases are shared with TRBD1. Germline V lookup: CDR1 SGHNT, CDR2 YYREEE (reference sequence). V shed 7 bases, J shed 3 bases, and the junction held 6 bases outside the gene matches. The CDR3 loop spans 13 amino acids.

The CDR3 DNA reads TGCGCCAGCAGCCAAGATGTCCCCTACAGCACTACCGAACAAGAGACCCAGTACTTC. It specifies CASSQDVPYSTTEQETQYF. This rearrangement joins TRBV4-3 to TRBJ2-5, with unresolved D. Germline assignment: CDR1 LGHNA and CDR2 YSLEER. This CDR3 comprises 19 residues. Between the trimmed V and J ends, which lost 0 bases and 2 bases, there was a span of 22 bases.

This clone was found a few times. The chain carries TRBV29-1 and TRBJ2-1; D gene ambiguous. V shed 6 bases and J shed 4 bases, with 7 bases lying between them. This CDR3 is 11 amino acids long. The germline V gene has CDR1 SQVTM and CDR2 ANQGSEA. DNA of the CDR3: TGCAGCGTATCACCGTACAATGAGCAGTTCTTC. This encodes CSVSPYNEQFF.

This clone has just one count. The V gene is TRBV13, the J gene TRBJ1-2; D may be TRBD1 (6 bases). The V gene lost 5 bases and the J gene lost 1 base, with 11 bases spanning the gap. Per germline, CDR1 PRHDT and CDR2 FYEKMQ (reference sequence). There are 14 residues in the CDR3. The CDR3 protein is CASSRAGVNYGYTF. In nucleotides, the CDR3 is TGTGCCAGCAGCCGCGCAGGGGTTAACTATGGCTACACCTTC.